This TCR beta chain was identified during a study of graft-versus-host responses after intestinal transplantation. In the study overall: Anti-thymocyte globulin induction was given to all recipients, followed by tacrolimus and steroids for around three years. Study findings and constraints: There were GvH clones found in recipient marrow, and some of them appeared first in ileum or blood.

About this clone itself: Its specificity is unknown.

J was trimmed by 2 bases and V by 3 bases; bases with no gene match: 16. The V gene's germline CDR1 is MDHEN and CDR2 SYDVKM. This CDR3 region has 18 residues. The table came from immunoSEQ multiplex PCR; TCRdb's copy has only in-frame clones and leaves some out. The sample shows tens of thousands of clones, approximately 94% of them seen only once. This chain links TRBV28 with TRBJ2-7; 7 positions match TRBD2. The sample here was PBMCs, taken 156 days after intestinal transplant. The receptor was derived from a human patient who received an intestinal transplant, so some T cells may come from the graft donor. This CDR3 reads CASSFRSWAGVVPYEQYF. The CDR3, as DNA: TGTGCCAGCAGTTTCCGGAGTTGGGCGGGAGTGGTCCCCTACGAGCAGTACTTC.